A single sample is the source of the 9 T cell receptor beta chains below, sequenced in a study of cytomegalovirus exposure and HLA in healthy donors. Researchers ran the PCR with 60 Vbeta and 13 Jbeta primers. Method: immunoSEQ multiplex PCR; TCRdb's copy keeps in-frame clones and lacks some. The table records about 190,000 clones, approximately 84% of them present only once. Sequenced material: PBMCs. The receptors derive from a man aged 50 to 59 in good health and CMV-seronegative.

This rearrangement joins TRBV5-8 to TRBJ2-2; TRBD1 is a possible D gene (6 bases). CDR3 length: 15 amino acids. The V and J ends lost 3 bases and 0 bases respectively, with 9 bases between them. Germline V CDR1 and CDR2: SGHTS, YDEGEE. CDR3 amino acids: CASSYGTTNTGELFF. The DNA of the CDR3 is TGTGCCAGCAGCTACGGGACAACGAACACCGGGGAGCTGTTTTTT.

The chain uses TRBV5-5 and TRBJ2-7; no firm D call. Germline CDR1 is SGHKS and CDR2 is YYEKEE (reference sequence). The CDR3 is 12 amino acids. V was trimmed by 0 bases and J by 5 bases, leaving 6 bases between them. CDR3 DNA sequence: TGTGCCAGCAGCTTGGCGAGGAACGAGCAGTACTTC. As protein: CASSLARNEQYF. The entire variable domain, with the rest obtained from reference TRBV5-5 and TRBJ2-7, is as follows: DAGVTQSPTHLIKTRGQQVTLRCSPISGHKSVSWYQQVLGQGPQFIFQYYEKEERGRGNFPDRFSARQFPNYSSELNVNALLLGDSALYLCASSLARNEQYFGPGTRLTVT.

The chain links TRBV19 to TRBJ2-2; 8 bases are a match to TRBD2. The CDR3 totals 19 residues. Trimming took 4 bases from V and 0 from J; bases not matched to a gene: 13. Germline V gives CDR1 LNHDA, CDR2 SQIVND (reference sequence). The CDR3: CASSKGAGGVVANTGELFF. CDR3 sequence (DNA): TGTGCCAGTAGTAAAGGGGCCGGGGGGGTCGTAGCGAACACCGGGGAGCTGTTTTTT.

The rearrangement uses TRBV4-1 and TRBJ2-7, with 11 bases aligning to TRBD1. CDR3 length: 16 residues. Per the germline V gene, CDR1 is MGHRA and CDR2 is YSYEKL. V was pared by 4 bases and J by 4 bases, with 9 bases of the junction left unmatched. The CDR3 DNA is TGCGCCAGCAGCCTCCAGGGGGGGACAGGGGGGTACGAGCAGTACTTC. It specifies CASSLQGGTGGYEQYF.

This chain joins TRBV6-4 and TRBJ2-3, with D possibly matching TRBD2 (6 bases). The CDR3 has 16 residues. Germline V gene sequence: CDR1 MRHNA, CDR2 SNTAGT. With 2 bases removed from V and 0 bases from J, the gap between germline ends came to 12 bases. The CDR3 sequence is CASSDEGGPSTDTQYF. In nucleotides, the CDR3 is TGTGCCAGCAGTGACGAGGGAGGACCTAGCACAGATACGCAGTATTTT.

The chain is built from TRBV11-2 and TRBJ1-2; 10 bases are a match to TRBD1. The CDR3 length is 15 residues. From germline, CDR1 is SGHAT and CDR2 FQNNGV. V gave up 4 bases and J gave up 2 bases; unmatched junction bases: 4. The CDR3 sequence: CASSSRDRGNYGYTF. In DNA, the CDR3 is TGTGCCAGCAGCTCCCGGGACAGGGGCAACTATGGCTACACCTTC.

The chain combines TRBV30 with TRBJ2-5; 16 bases agree with TRBD2. V shed 2 bases and J 5 bases; nucleotides not matched to a gene: 8. CDR1 is GTSNPN, CDR2 SVGIG, per germline (reference sequence). The CDR3 totals 17 residues. CDR3 sequence: CAWSTGTSGGAVETQYF. CDR3 coding DNA: TGTGCCTGGAGTACCGGGACTAGCGGGGGGGCCGTGGAGACCCAGTACTTC.

The rearrangement uses TRBV27 and TRBJ2-7, with D perhaps matching TRBD1 (7 bases). This CDR3 spans 15 amino acids. Looked up from germline, CDR1 is MNHEY and CDR2 is SMNVEV (reference sequence). Between the trimmed V and J ends, which lost 5 bases and 2 bases, there was a span of 16 bases. The CDR3 here is CASSPRQGGAYEQYF. Here the CDR3 DNA reads TGTGCCAGCAGTCCCCGACAGGGAGGAGCCTACGAGCAGTACTTC.

The rearrangement links TRBV18 to TRBJ2-5, with D tentatively TRBD1 (5 bases). Germline assignment: CDR1 KGHSH and CDR2 LQKENI. Trimming took off 3 bases at V and 5 bases at J, with 10 bases between the two ends. The CDR3 consists of 13 residues. CDR3 DNA sequence: TGTGCCAGCTCACCCTTGCAGGGTGAGACCCAGTACTTC. Protein sequence: CASSPLQGETQYF.